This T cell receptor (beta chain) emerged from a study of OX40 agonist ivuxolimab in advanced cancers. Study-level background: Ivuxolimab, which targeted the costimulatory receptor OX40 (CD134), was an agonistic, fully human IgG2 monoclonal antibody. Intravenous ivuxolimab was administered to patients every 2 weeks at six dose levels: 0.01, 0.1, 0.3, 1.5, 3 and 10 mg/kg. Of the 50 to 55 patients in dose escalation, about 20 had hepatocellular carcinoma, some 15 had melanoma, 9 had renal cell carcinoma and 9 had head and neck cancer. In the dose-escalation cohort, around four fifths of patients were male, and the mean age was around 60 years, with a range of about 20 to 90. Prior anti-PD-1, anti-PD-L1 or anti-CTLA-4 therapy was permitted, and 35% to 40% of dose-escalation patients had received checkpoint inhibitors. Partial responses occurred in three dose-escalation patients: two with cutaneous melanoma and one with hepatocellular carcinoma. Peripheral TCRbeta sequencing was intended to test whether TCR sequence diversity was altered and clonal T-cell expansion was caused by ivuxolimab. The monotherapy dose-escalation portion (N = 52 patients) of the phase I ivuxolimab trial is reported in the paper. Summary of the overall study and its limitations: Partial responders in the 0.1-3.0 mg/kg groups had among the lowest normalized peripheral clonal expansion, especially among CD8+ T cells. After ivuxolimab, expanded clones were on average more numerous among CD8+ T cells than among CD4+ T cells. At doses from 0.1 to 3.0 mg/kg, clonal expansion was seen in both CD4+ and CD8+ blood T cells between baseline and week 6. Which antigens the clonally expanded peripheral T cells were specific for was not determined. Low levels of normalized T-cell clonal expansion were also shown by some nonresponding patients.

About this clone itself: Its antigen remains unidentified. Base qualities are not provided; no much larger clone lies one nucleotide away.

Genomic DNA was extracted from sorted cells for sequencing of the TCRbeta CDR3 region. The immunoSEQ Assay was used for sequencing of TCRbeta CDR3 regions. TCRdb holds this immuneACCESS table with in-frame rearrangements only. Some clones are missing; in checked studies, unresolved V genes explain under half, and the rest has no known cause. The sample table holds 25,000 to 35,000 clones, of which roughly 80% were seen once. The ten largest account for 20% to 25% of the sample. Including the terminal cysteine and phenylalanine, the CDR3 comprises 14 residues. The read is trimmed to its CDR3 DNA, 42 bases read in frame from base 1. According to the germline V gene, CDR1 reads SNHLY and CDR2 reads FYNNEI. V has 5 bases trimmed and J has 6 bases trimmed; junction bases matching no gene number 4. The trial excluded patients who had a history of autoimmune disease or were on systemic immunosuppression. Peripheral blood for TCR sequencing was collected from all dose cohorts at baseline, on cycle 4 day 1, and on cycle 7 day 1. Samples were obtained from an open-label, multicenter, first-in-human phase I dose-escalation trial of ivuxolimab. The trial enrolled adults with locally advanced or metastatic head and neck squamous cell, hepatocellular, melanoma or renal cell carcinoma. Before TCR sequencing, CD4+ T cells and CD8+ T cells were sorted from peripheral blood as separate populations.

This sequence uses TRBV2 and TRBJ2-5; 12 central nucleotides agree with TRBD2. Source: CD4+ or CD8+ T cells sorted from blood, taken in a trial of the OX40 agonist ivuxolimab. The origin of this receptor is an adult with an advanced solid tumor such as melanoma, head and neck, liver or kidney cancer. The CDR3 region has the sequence CASSWTSGKKTQYF. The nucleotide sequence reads TGTGCCAGCAGTTGGACTAGCGGGAAGAAGACCCAGTACTTC.